These 8 T cell receptor beta chains came from one sample sequenced in a study of regulatory T cells in long-lasting Graves disease. Construction of the TCR beta libraries employed iRepertoire HTBI primers in conjunction with Arm-PCR of CDR3 regions. Using its own MiXCR run on the multiplex PCR reads, TCRdb lists one record per CDR3 protein. The sample has 620,000 or so distinct CDR3 sequences, roughly 16% seen once. Time point of the sample: newly diagnosed GD, antithyroid drugs for less than 3 months. PBMC-extracted RNA yielded the TCR library. A further study also used this sample, focusing on T cells in Graves' hyperthyroidism and ophthalmopathy.

The specimen was peripheral blood mononuclear cells (PBMCs), collected at new diagnosis, from a patient treated with antithyroid drugs. These receptor sequences come from a woman aged 30 to 39 with Graves disease.

The chain links TRBV15 to TRBJ1-6; no reliable D call. V lost 0 bases to trimming and J lost 6 bases, with 12 bases between them. Germline-derived CDR1 and CDR2 are LNHNV and YYDKDF (reference sequence). The CDR3 totals 16 residues. The CDR3 coding sequence is TGTGCCACCAGCAGAGATCTAGGGCAGCCTAATTCACCCCTCCACTTT. Its translation: CATSRDLGQPNSPLHF.

This clonotype was observed a few times. V gene TRBV20-1 combines with J gene TRBJ2-3; 7 bases align to TRBD2. Trimming at V came to 0 bases and at J to 1 base, leaving 4 bases not matched to a gene. The germline V gene encodes CDR1 DFQATT and CDR2 SNEGSKA (reference sequence). The CDR3 is made up of 15 amino acids. The CDR3 sequence: CSARDGTSGTDTQYF. The CDR3 DNA is TGCAGTGCTAGAGACGGTACTAGCGGCACAGATACGCAGTATTTT.

In this sample, this clonotype turned up many times. The J gene is TRBJ1-1, the V gene TRBV3-1; D call uncertain. V was trimmed by 1 base and J by 10 bases, leaving 13 bases between them. Looked up from germline, CDR1 is LGHDT and CDR2 is YNNKEL (reference sequence). The CDR3 sequence is 13 residues long. The CDR3 DNA follows: TGTGCCAGCAGCCAAGTCCCCACAGCGGCAGCTTTCTTT. Encoded protein: CASSQVPTAAAFF.

V and J are TRBV9 and TRBJ1-4, with a possible D match to TRBD1 (5 bases). The CDR3 loop spans 15 amino acids. Trimming removed 1 base from V and 3 bases from J, with 10 bases in between. From germline, CDR1 is SGDLS and CDR2 YYNGEE. In nucleotides, the CDR3 is TGTGCCAGCAGCGTACAGGGCTCATCTAATGAAAAACTGTTTTTT. As protein: CASSVQGSSNEKLFF.

This clonotype was seen ten or more times. J is TRBJ2-7 and V is TRBV7-9, with TRBD1 matching over 9 bases. This CDR3 is 15 amino acids long. Germline lookup yields CDR1 SEHNR and CDR2 FQNEAQ (reference sequence). V was pared by 5 bases and J by 4 bases, with 9 bases of the junction left unmatched. The CDR3 sequence is CASSPRDRVDYEQYF. CDR3 bases: TGTGCCAGCAGCCCCCGGGACAGGGTAGATTACGAGCAGTACTTC.

This clonotype appeared many times. This CDR3 reads CASTSGTFSNSPLHF. The CDR3 DNA sequence: TGTGCCAGCACCTCCGGGACCTTCTCTAATTCACCCCTCCACTTT. The J gene is TRBJ1-6, the V gene TRBV28; D perhaps matches TRBD1 (5 bases). CDR3 length equals 15 residues. Germline loops: CDR1 MDHEN, CDR2 SYDVKM. V was trimmed by 7 bases and J by 6 bases, leaving 16 bases between them.

The chain joins TRBV6-1 to TRBJ1-5, with TRBD1 matching 9 bases. The trim removed 5 bases at V and 6 bases at J, leaving 14 bases unmatched. The CDR3 has 17 residues. CDR1 is MNHNS and CDR2 is SASEGT in the germline V gene. The CDR3 DNA follows: TGTGCCAGCAGTCACGGAGGGACAGGGAAACGTAGTCAGCCCCAGCATTTT. As protein: CASSHGGTGKRSQPQHF.

This clonotype was counted ten times or more. V is TRBV7-2 and J is TRBJ2-5; D remains unclear. Germline V lookup: CDR1 SGHTA, CDR2 FQGNSA. The CDR3 runs to 15 residues. V shed 2 bases and J shed 1 base, with 11 bases lying between them. The CDR3 DNA is TGTGCCAGCAGCTTATTCGAGTCCCCCCAAGAGACCCAGTACTTC. Encoded protein: CASSLFESPQETQYF.